One sample yielded the 25 T cell receptor beta chains listed below, sequenced in a study of cytomegalovirus exposure and HLA in healthy donors. Clones were read by immunoSEQ multiplex PCR, and TCRdb kept only the in-frame ones, dropping some. This table has 160,000 or so clones, more than 75% appearing once. The specimen sequenced was PBMCs. The origin of the receptors is a woman in her 30s in good health and CMV-seronegative.

V usage is TRBV5-1 and J usage is TRBJ2-7; perhaps TRBD2 as D (5 bases). V dropped 0 bases and J dropped 2 bases, with 6 bases sitting between them. This CDR3 has 13 residues. Germline lookup yields CDR1 SGHRS and CDR2 YFSETQ. The CDR3 DNA sequence: TGCGCCAGCAGCTTGGAGAGGGCCTACGAGCAGTACTTC. The encoded protein is CASSLERAYEQYF. Using reference TRBV5-1 and TRBJ2-7 for the parts outside the CDR3, the full variable domain is KAGVTQTPRYLIKTRGQQVTLSCSPISGHRSVSWYQQTPGQGLQFLFEYFSETQRNKGNFPGRFSGRQFSNSRSEMNVSTLELGDSALYLCASSLERAYEQYFGPGTRLTVT.

The chain links TRBV19 to TRBJ2-1; TRBD1 matches at 9 bases. In germline, CDR1 is LNHDA, CDR2 SQIVND (reference sequence). The CDR3 is made up of 14 amino acids. After removal of 7 bases from V and 6 bases from J, the junction contained 7 bases not matched to a gene. The CDR3 here is CASTPGDRVNEQFF. The CDR3, as DNA: TGTGCCAGTACCCCGGGGGACAGGGTCAATGAGCAGTTCTTC.

The chain has TRBV11-2 and TRBJ1-2, with TRBD1 matching over 8 bases. Germline V gene sequence: CDR1 SGHAT, CDR2 FQNNGV. V trimming: 0 bases; J trimming: 12 bases; junction bases outside the gene matches: 18. CDR3 length: 17 residues. The CDR3 DNA sequence: TGTGCCAGCAGCTTAGAGACCCTAAATCGGACAGGGACGGTTGACACCTTC. It encodes CASSLETLNRTGTVDTF.

J is TRBJ2-3 and V is TRBV19; 13 bases are a match to TRBD2. With 6 bases clipped from V and 2 bases from J, the junction kept 11 bases outside the gene matches. CDR1 and CDR2 (germline): LNHDA, SQIVND (reference sequence). The CDR3 covers 18 residues. Written as DNA, the CDR3 is TGTGCCAGTAGGAAAGGACTAGCGGGGGCGACCCTCACAGATACGCAGTATTTT. Translated, it gives CASRKGLAGATLTDTQYF.

The J gene is TRBJ2-1, the V gene TRBV30; D is uncertain. Germline lookup yields CDR1 GTSNPN and CDR2 SVGIG (reference sequence). This CDR3 contains 16 residues. V gave up 2 bases and J gave up 7 bases, with 21 bases separating them. The CDR3: CAWSPPRVSRNNEQFF. CDR3 coding DNA: TGTGCCTGGAGTCCCCCCCGGGTATCTCGAAATAATGAGCAGTTCTTC.

The V call is TRBV15, the J call TRBJ1-6; 8 bases match TRBD1. J was trimmed by 6 bases and V by 1 base; bases with no gene match: 5. The CDR3 contains 16 residues. Germline assignment: CDR1 LNHNV and CDR2 YYDKDF (reference sequence). CDR3 in DNA: TGTGCCACCAGCAGAGGAACAGGGGGGCTTAATTCACCCCTCCACTTT. Protein: CATSRGTGGLNSPLHF.

This clone was seen a handful of times. V gene TRBV6-5 combines with J gene TRBJ1-1; possibly TRBD1 for D (6 bases). The ends were cut back, 7 bases at V and 2 bases at J, with 17 bases in the middle. The V gene's germline CDR1 is MNHEY and CDR2 SVGAGI. This CDR3 has 15 residues. This CDR3 reads CASKRQGSSNTEAFF. The CDR3 bases are TGTGCCAGCAAGCGGCAGGGGTCGTCCAACACTGAAGCTTTCTTT.

The J gene is TRBJ2-3, the V gene TRBV4-1; weak D call: TRBD1 (6 bases). The CDR3 length is 12 residues. Germline CDR1 and CDR2: MGHRA and YSYEKL. The V end lost 4 bases, the J end lost 5 bases, and 7 bases lay between the germline ends. The CDR3 DNA follows: TGCGCCAGCAGCCTAGGGGGAGATACGCAGTATTTT. This translates into CASSLGGDTQYF.

This chain joins TRBV15 and TRBJ2-2; 7 bases align to TRBD1. Germline lookup yields CDR1 LNHNV and CDR2 YYDKDF (reference sequence). Trimming removed 6 bases from V and 6 bases from J; junction bases left unmatched: 10. The CDR3 sequence is 15 residues long. The CDR3 coding sequence is TGTGCCACCAGGTTTACAACAGGGGTCCCCGGGGAGCTGTTTTTT. Its protein product is CATRFTTGVPGELFF.

This clone was counted a single time. V usage is TRBV5-1 and J usage is TRBJ2-1, with TRBD2 identical over 11 bases. Trimming at V came to 4 bases and at J to 3 bases, leaving 3 bases not matched to a gene. CDR3 size: 15 residues. CDR1 is SGHRS, CDR2 YFSETQ, per germline. CDR3 protein: CASSAGLADYNEQFF. CDR3 DNA sequence: TGCGCCAGCAGCGCGGGACTAGCGGACTACAATGAGCAGTTCTTC.

This clone was recorded only once. The rearrangement uses TRBV19 and TRBJ2-7; TRBD1 matches at 9 bases. The germline V gene encodes CDR1 LNHDA and CDR2 SQIVND (reference sequence). This CDR3 is built from 16 residues. The ends lost 4 bases at V and 5 bases at J; junction bases unmatched: 12. CDR3 DNA: TGTGCCAGTAGTACAGGACAGGGGTTAAGGCGGGACGAGCAGTACTTC. Amino acids: CASSTGQGLRRDEQYF.

V and J are TRBV18 and TRBJ1-1; TRBD1 matches 11 bases. The V and J ends lost 3 bases and 4 bases, in that order; junction bases with no gene match: 4. This CDR3 contains 15 residues. Per the germline V gene, CDR1 is KGHSH and CDR2 is LQKENI. CDR3 sequence (DNA): TGTGCCAGCTCACCGGGACAGGGGGTGGGCACTGAAGCTTTCTTT. It translates to CASSPGQGVGTEAFF.

This chain joins TRBV11-2 and TRBJ2-1, with 12 bases identical to TRBD2. V trimming: 4 bases; J trimming: 8 bases; junction bases outside the gene matches: 9. Germline CDR1 SGHAT, CDR2 FQNNGV. There are 16 residues in the CDR3. CDR3 in DNA: TGTGCCAGCAGCTCTTTTCTAGCGGGGGGGCCTTATGAGCAGTTCTTC. Protein product: CASSSFLAGGPYEQFF.

The chain joins TRBV2 to TRBJ2-3; 10 bases line up with TRBD2. The CDR3 spans 16 residues. The V segment lost 6 bases and the J segment 6 bases; nucleotides outside the gene matches: 12. From germline, CDR1 is SNHLY and CDR2 FYNNEI. The CDR3 sequence: CASSDGLAVASDTQYF. For the CDR3, the DNA is TGTGCCAGCAGCGACGGACTAGCGGTCGCTTCGGATACGCAGTATTTT.

CDR3: CASSYQQVRQETQYF. For the CDR3, the DNA is TGTGCCAGCAGCTACCAGCAGGTTCGGCAAGAGACCCAGTACTTC. The chain couples TRBV5-5 to TRBJ2-5; no reliable D call. The V and J ends lost 3 bases and 2 bases respectively, with 14 bases between them. Looked up from germline, CDR1 is SGHKS and CDR2 is YYEKEE (reference sequence). The CDR3 is made up of 15 amino acids.

The CDR3 region has the DNA TGCGCCAGCAGCTTTTCGACTAGCCTAGTCTCAGATACGCAGTATTTT. Its translation is CASSFSTSLVSDTQYF. The chain is built from TRBV5-1 and TRBJ2-3, with 7 bases aligning to TRBD2. The V gene's germline CDR1 is SGHRS and CDR2 YFSETQ. CDR3 length: 16 amino acids. Trimming at V came to 2 bases and at J to 4 bases, leaving 10 bases not matched to a gene.

This sequence joins TRBV4-3 and TRBJ1-3; D call uncertain. This CDR3 region has 17 residues. CDR1 and CDR2 (germline): LGHNA, YSLEER. V was trimmed by 1 base and J by 0 bases, leaving 13 bases between them. CDR3 coding DNA: TGCGCCAGCAGCCAAGTTAGTAGGAGTGTCTCTGGAAACACCATATATTTT. It yields the protein CASSQVSRSVSGNTIYF.

This clone was observed a single time. The chain has TRBV9 and TRBJ2-3; no clear D. With 0 bases removed from V and 0 bases from J, the gap between germline ends came to 11 bases. Germline V gives CDR1 SGDLS, CDR2 YYNGEE. This CDR3 is 16 amino acids long. CDR3 nucleotides: TGTGCCAGCAGCGTAGATCCACTTATAAGCACAGATACGCAGTATTTT. Its protein is CASSVDPLISTDTQYF. Complete variable domain (other parts from reference TRBV9 and TRBJ2-3): DSGVTQTPKHLITATGQRVTLRCSPRSGDLSVYWYQQSLDQGLQFLIQYYNGEERAKGNILERFSAQQFPDLHSELNLSSLELGDSALYFCASSVDPLISTDTQYFGPGTRLTVL.

This chain joins TRBV5-1 and TRBJ1-2; perhaps TRBD1 as D (5 bases). The length of the CDR3 is 13 residues. Germline CDR1 SGHRS, CDR2 YFSETQ. The ends were cut back, 4 bases at V and 8 bases at J, with 15 bases in the middle. CDR3 region: CASSHGGDRGYTF. DNA for the CDR3: TGCGCCAGCAGCCACGGGGGTGATAGGGGCTACACCTTC.

The gene calls are TRBV5-4 and TRBJ2-5, with TRBD1 identical over 8 bases. Germline assignment: CDR1 SGHNT and CDR2 YYREEE (reference sequence). CDR3 length: 16 residues. V lost 1 base and J lost 2; bases outside the gene matches: 7. The DNA for the CDR3 is TGTGCCAGCAGCTTGTATCGGGACAGGAAACAAGAGACCCAGTACTTC. Translation gives CASSLYRDRKQETQYF.

The chain links TRBV5-6 to TRBJ2-3; TRBD2 agrees at 8 bases. Trimming cost V 3 bases and J 0 bases; bases outside gene matches: 6. CDR3 length equals 16 residues. The germline gives CDR1 SGHDT, CDR2 YYEEEE. This CDR3 is CASSYQGLVSTDTQYF. The CDR3 DNA reads as TGTGCCAGCAGCTACCAGGGACTAGTAAGCACAGATACGCAGTATTTT.

The chain is built from TRBV30 and TRBJ1-3; D not resolved. The length of the CDR3 is 14 residues. Germline V gives CDR1 GTSNPN, CDR2 SVGIG (reference sequence). With 2 bases removed from V and 0 bases from J, the gap between germline ends came to 8 bases. The CDR3 region has the DNA TGTGCCTGGAGTCGTTCAGTCTCTGGAAACACCATATATTTT. It yields the protein CAWSRSVSGNTIYF.

The J gene is TRBJ2-2, the V gene TRBV18; D gene ambiguous. Trimming pared 5 bases from V and 7 bases from J, leaving 11 bases between. The CDR3 totals 13 residues. Germline CDR1 is KGHSH and CDR2 is LQKENI. For the CDR3, the DNA is TGTGCCAGCTCAGTGGCGGAAGGCGGGGAGCTGTTTTTT. It specifies CASSVAEGGELFF.

The chain is built from TRBV13 and TRBJ2-5; 9 positions match TRBD2. The J segment lost 2 bases and the V segment lost 6 bases, leaving 7 bases of the junction unmatched. The germline CDR1 and CDR2 sequences are PRHDT and FYEKMQ (reference sequence). The CDR3 runs 15 residues. CDR3 amino acids: CASSVGLANQETQYF. In DNA form, the CDR3 reads TGTGCCAGCAGTGTGGGACTAGCAAATCAAGAGACCCAGTACTTC.

The chain couples TRBV19 to TRBJ1-5; D not resolved. Germline-derived CDR1 and CDR2 are LNHDA and SQIVND (reference sequence). Trimming took 7 bases from V and 2 from J, leaving 6 bases between them. CDR3 size: 12 residues. The DNA for the CDR3 is TGTGCCAGTAAGAGTGGCAATCAGCCCCAGCATTTT. It encodes CASKSGNQPQHF.